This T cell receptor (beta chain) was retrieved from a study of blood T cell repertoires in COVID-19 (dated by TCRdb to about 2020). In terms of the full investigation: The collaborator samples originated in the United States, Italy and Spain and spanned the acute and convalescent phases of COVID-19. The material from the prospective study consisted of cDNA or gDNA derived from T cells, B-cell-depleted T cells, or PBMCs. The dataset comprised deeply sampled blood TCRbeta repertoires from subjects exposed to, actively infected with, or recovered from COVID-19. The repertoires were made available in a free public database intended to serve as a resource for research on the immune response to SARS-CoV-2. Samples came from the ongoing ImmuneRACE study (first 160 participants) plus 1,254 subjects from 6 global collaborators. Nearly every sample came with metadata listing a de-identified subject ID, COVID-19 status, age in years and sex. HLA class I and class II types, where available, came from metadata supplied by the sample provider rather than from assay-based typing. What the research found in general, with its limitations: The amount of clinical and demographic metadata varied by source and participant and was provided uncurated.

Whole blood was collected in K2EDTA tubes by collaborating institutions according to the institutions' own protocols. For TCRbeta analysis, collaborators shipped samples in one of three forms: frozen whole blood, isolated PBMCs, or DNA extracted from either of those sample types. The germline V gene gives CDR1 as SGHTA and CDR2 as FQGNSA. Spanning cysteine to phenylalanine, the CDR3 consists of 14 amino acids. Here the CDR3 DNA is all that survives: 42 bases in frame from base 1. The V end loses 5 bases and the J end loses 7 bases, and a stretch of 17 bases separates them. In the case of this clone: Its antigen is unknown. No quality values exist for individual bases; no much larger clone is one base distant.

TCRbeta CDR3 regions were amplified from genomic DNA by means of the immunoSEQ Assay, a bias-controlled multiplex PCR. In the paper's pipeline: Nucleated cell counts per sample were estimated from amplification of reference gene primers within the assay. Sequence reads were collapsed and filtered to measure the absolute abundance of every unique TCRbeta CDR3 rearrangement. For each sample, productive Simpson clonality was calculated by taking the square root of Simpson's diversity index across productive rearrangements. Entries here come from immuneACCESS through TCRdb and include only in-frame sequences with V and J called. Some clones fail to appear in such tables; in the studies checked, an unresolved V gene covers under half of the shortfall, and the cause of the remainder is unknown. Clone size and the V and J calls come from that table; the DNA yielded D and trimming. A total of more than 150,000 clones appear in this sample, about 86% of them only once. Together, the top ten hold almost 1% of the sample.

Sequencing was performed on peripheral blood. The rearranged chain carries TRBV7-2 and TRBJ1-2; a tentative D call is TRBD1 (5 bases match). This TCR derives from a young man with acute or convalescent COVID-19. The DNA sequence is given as TGTGCCAGCAGCCCCGCGGGGCAGGGATTTGGCTACACCTTC. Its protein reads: CASSPAGQGFGYTF.